The TCR beta chain described here comes from a study of response to subunit inactivated influenza vaccine. Study-wide results and caveats: The authors put forward the suggestion that each seasonal influenza vaccination may bring in only a limited number of new T cells.

A word on this clonotype: Its antigen is currently unknown. This may arise from a read error, as a much more abundant clone is one base away.

This CDR3 is built from 16 residues. Trimming took off 4 bases at V and 8 bases at J, with 20 bases between the two ends. CDR1 is LGHNA and CDR2 is YSLEER in the germline V gene. Each CDR3 protein gets one entry after TCRdb re-called the RT-PCR reads with MiXCR. The table includes just over 300,000 distinct CDR3 sequences, 22% detected once. This receptor was obtained from a man in his fifties or sixties who received an inactivated influenza vaccine. The starting material was PBMCs from blood, obtained about 20 months after vaccination. This rearrangement joins TRBV4-3 to TRBJ1-4, with D possibly TRBD1 on 6 matching bases. The CDR3 region is CASSRENRVIREKLFF. CDR3 bases: TGCGCCAGCAGCCGGGAGAACAGGGTTATTCGGGAAAAACTGTTTTTT.